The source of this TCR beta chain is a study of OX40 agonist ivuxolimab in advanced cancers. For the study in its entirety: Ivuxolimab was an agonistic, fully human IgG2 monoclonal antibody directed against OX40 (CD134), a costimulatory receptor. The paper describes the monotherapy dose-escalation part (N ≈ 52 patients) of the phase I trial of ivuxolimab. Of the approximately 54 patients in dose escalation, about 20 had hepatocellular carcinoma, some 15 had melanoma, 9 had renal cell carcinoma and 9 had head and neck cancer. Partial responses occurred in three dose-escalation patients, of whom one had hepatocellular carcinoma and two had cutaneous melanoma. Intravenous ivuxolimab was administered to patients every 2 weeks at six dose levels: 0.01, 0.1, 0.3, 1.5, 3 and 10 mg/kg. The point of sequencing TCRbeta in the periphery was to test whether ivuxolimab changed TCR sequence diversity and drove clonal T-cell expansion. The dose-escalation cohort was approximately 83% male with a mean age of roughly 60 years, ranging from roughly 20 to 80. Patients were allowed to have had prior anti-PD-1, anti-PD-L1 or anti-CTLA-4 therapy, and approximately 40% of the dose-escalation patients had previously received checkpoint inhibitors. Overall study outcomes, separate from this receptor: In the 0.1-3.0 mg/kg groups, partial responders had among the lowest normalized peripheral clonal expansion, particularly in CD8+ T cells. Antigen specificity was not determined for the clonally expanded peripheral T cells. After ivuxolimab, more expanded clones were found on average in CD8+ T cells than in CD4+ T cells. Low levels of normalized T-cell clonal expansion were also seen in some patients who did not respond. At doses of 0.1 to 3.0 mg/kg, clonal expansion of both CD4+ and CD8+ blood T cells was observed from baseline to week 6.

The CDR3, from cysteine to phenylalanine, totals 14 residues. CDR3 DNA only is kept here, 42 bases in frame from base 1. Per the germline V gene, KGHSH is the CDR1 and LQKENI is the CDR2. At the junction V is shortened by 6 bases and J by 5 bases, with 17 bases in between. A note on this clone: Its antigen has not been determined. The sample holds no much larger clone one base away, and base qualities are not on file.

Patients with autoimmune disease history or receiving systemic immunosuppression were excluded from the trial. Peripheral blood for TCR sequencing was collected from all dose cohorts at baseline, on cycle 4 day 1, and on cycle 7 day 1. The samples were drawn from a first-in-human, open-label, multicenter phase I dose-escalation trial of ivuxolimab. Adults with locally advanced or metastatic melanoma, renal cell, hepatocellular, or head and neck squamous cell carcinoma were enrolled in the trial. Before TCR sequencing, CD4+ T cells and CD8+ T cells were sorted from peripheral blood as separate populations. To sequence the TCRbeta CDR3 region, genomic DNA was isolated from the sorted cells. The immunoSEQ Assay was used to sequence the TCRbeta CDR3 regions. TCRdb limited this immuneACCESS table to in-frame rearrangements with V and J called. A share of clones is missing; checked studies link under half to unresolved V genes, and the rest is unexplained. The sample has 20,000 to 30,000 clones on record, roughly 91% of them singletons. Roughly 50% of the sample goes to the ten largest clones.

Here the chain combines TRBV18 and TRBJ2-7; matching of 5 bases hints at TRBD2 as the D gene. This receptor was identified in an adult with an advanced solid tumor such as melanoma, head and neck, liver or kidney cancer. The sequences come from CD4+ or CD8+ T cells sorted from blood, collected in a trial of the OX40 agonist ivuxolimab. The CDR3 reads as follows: CASSPLRAGNEQYF. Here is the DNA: TGTGCCAGCTCCCCGCTGCGGGCCGGCAACGAGCAGTACTTC. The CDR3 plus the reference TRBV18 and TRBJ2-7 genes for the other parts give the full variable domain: NAGVMQNPRHLVRRRGQEARLRCSPMKGHSHVYWYRQLPEEGLKFMVYLQKENIIDESGMPKERFSAEFPKEGPSILRIQQVVRGDSAAYFCASSPLRAGNEQYFGPGTRLTVT.